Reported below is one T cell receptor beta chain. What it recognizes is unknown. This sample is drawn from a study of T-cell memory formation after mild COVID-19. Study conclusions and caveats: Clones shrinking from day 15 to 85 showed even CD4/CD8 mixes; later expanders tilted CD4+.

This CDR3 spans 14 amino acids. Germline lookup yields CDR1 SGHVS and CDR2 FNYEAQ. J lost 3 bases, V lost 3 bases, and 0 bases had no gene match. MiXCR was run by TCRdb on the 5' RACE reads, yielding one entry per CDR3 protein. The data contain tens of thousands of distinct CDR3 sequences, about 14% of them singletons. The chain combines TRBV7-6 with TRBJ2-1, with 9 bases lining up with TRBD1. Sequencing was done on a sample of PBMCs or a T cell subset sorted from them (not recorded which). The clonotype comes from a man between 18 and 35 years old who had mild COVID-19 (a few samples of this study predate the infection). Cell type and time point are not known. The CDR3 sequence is CASSLDRGYNEQFF. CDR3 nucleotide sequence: TGTGCCAGCAGCTTGGACAGGGGCTACAATGAGCAGTTCTTC.